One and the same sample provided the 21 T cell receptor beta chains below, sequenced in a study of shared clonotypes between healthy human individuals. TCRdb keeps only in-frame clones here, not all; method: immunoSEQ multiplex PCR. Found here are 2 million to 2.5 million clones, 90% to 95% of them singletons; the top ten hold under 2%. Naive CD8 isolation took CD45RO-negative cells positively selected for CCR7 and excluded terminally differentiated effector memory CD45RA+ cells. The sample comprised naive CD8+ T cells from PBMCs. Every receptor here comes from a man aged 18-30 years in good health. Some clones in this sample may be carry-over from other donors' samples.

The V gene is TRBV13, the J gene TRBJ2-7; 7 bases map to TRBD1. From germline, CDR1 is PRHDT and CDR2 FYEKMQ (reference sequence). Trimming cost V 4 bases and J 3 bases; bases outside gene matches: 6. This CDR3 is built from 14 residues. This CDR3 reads CASSSGQLNYEQYF. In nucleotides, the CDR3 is TGTGCCAGCAGCTCGGGACAGTTGAACTACGAGCAGTACTTC.

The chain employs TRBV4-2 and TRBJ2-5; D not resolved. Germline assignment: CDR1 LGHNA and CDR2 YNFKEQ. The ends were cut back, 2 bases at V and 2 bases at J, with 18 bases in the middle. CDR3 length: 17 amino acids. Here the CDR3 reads CASSQKLAASPQETQYF. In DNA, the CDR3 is TGTGCCAGCAGCCAAAAGCTGGCGGCCAGCCCACAAGAGACCCAGTACTTC.

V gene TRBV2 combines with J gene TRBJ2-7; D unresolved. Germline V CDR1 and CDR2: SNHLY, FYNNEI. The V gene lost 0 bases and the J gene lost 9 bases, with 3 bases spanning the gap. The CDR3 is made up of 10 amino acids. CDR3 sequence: CASSEAWQYF. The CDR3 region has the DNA TGTGCCAGCAGTGAAGCCTGGCAGTACTTC.

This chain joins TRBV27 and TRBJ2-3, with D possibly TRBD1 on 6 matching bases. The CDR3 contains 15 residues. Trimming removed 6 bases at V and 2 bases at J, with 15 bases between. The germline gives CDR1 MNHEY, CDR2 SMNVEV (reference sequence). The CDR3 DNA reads TGTGCCAGCAGCCAGGGGCCCCCTCTCACAGATACGCAGTATTTT. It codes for CASSQGPPLTDTQYF.

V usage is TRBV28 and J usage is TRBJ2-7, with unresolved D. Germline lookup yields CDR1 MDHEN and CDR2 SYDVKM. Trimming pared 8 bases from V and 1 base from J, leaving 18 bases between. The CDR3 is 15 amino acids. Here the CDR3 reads CASRRLEDLSYEQYF. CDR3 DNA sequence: TGTGCCAGCCGCCGGCTAGAAGACCTTTCCTACGAGCAGTACTTC.

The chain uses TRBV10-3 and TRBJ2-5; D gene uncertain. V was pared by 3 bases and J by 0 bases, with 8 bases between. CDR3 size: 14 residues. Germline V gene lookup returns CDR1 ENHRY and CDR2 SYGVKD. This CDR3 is CAISDWQNQETQYF. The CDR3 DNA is TGTGCCATCAGTGATTGGCAGAACCAAGAGACCCAGTACTTC.

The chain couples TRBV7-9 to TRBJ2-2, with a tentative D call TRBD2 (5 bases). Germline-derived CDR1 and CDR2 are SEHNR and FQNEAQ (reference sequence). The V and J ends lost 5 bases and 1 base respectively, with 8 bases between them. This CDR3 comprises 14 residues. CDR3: CASSQLGNTGELFF. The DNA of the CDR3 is TGTGCCAGCAGCCAACTAGGGAACACCGGGGAGCTGTTTTTT.

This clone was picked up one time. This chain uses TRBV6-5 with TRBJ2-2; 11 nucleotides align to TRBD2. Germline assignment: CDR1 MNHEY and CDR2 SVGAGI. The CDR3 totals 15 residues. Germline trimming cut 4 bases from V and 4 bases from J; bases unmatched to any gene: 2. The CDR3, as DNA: TGTGCCAGCAGTTTTAGCGGGAGGGGCACCGGGGAGCTGTTTTTT. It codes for CASSFSGRGTGELFF.

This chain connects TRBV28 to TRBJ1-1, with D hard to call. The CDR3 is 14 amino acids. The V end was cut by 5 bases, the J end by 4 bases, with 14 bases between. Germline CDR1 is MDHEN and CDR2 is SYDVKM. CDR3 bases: TGTGCCAGCAGTCCCTGGAGTACTCGCACTGAAGCTTTCTTT. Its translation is CASSPWSTRTEAFF.

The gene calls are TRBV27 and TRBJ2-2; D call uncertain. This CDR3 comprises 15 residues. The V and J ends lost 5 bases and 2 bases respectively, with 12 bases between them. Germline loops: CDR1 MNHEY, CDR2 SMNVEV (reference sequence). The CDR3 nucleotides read TGTGCCAGCAGTCCGTCTAGTTATAACACCGGGGAGCTGTTTTTT. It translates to CASSPSSYNTGELFF.

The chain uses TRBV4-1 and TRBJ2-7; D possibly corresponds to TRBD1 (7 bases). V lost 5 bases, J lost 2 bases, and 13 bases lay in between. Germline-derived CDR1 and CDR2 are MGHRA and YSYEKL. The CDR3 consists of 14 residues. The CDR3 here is CASSNGGGTYEQYF. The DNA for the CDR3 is TGCGCCAGCAGCAACGGAGGGGGCACCTACGAGCAGTACTTC.

CDR3 sequence (DNA): TGTGCCAGCAGACCCCGTCCGGGCCACGAGCAGTACTTC. Residues: CASRPRPGHEQYF. The gene calls are TRBV2 and TRBJ2-7; D is unclear. Germline V gene sequence: CDR1 SNHLY, CDR2 FYNNEI. Trimming removed 6 bases at V and 5 bases at J, with 14 bases between. The CDR3 length is 13 residues.

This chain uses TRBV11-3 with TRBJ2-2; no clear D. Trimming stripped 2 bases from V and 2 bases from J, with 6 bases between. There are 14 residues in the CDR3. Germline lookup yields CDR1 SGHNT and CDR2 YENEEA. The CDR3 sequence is CASSLYGNTGELFF. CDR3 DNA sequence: TGTGCCAGCAGCTTATACGGAAACACCGGGGAGCTGTTTTTT.

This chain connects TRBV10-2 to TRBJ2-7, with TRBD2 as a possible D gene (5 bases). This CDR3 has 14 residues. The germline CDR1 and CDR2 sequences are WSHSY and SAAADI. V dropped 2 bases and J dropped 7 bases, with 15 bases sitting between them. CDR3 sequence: CASSELLGPGEQYF. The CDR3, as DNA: TGCGCCAGCAGTGAGCTATTAGGTCCGGGAGAGCAGTACTTC.

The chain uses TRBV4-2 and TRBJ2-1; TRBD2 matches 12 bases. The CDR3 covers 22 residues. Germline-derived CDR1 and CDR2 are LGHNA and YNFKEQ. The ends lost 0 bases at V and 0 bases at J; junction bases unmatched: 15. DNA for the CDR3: TGTGCCAGCAGCCAAGATCCGGCTAGCGGGAGGGAATTATTCAGCTCCTACAATGAGCAGTTCTTC. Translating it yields CASSQDPASGRELFSSYNEQFF.

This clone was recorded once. This CDR3 reads CASSSDWVYNEQFF. CDR3 bases: TGTGCCAGCAGCTCCGATTGGGTCTACAATGAGCAGTTCTTC. V and J are TRBV7-9 and TRBJ2-1; D not certain. The CDR3 length is 14 residues. Trimming pared 4 bases from V and 3 bases from J, leaving 10 bases between. The germline CDR1 and CDR2 sequences are SEHNR and FQNEAQ (reference sequence). The full variable domain, rest sourced from reference TRBV7-9 and TRBJ2-1, is DTGVSQNPRHKITKRGQNVTFRCDPISEHNRLYWYRQTLGQGPEFLTYFQNEAQLEKSRLLSDRFSAERPKGSFSTLEIQRTEQGDSAMYLCASSSDWVYNEQFFGPGTRLTVL.

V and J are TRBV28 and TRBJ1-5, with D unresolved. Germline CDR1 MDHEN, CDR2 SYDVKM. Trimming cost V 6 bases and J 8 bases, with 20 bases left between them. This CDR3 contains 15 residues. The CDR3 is CASSHERTPSKPQHF. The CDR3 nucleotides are TGTGCCAGCAGCCATGAACGGACCCCTTCTAAGCCCCAGCATTTT.

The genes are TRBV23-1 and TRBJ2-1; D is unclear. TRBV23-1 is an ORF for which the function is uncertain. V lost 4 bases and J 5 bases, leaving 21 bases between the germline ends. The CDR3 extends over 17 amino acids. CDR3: CASSLRSPRTVNNEQFF. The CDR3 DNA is TGCGCCAGCAGTCTCCGAAGCCCTCGGACGGTTAACAATGAGCAGTTCTTC.

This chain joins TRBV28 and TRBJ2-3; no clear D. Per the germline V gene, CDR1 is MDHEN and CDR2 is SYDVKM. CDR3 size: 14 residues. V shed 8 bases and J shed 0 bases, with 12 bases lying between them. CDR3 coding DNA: TGTGCCAGCGAGTCGGGCAGTAGCACAGATACGCAGTATTTT. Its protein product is CASESGSSTDTQYF.

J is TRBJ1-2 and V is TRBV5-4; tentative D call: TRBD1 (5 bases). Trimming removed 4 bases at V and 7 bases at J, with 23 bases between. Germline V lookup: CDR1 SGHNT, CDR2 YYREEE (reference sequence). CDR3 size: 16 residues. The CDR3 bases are TGTGCCAGCAGCCAAGAGGGGACGGGACGGGTCGGTGGCTACACCTTC. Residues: CASSQEGTGRVGGYTF.

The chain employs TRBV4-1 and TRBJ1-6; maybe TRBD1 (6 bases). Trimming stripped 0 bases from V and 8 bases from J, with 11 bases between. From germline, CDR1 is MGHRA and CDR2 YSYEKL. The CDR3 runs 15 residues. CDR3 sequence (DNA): TGCGCCAGCAGCCAAGACGCAGGGGTATATTCACCCCTCCACTTT. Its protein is CASSQDAGVYSPLHF.